These 2 T cell receptor beta chains originate from one sample sequenced in a study of spatial heterogeneity in lung cancer. The time point: blood at routine non-recurrence follow-up after resection. TCRdb used MiXCR to reprocess the 5' RACE reads, holding one entry per CDR3 protein. The table has around 100,000 distinct CDR3 sequences, under 14% seen once; the top ten hold 20% to 30%. The material sequenced was PBMCs, taken at follow-up. Receptors were obtained from a female donor with early-stage non-small cell lung cancer.

This clonotype was recorded at least ten times. This chain uses TRBV10-2 with TRBJ2-5; D call uncertain. V lost 0 bases to trimming and J lost 10 bases, with 12 bases between them. Germline CDR1 is WSHSY and CDR2 is SAAADI. The CDR3 length is 13 residues. The CDR3 DNA reads as TGCGCCAGCAGTGAGTCTTTCCGAATGGGCCAGTACTTC. It is translated as CASSESFRMGQYF.

This chain connects TRBV27 to TRBJ2-1; D is uncertain. V lost 0 bases and J lost 9, with 12 bases in between. CDR1 MNHEY and CDR2 SMNVEV come from the germline V gene (reference sequence). The CDR3 extends over 14 amino acids. The CDR3: CASSLSLKNGEQFF. The CDR3 nucleotides read TGTGCCAGCAGTTTATCGTTGAAGAACGGTGAGCAGTTCTTC.